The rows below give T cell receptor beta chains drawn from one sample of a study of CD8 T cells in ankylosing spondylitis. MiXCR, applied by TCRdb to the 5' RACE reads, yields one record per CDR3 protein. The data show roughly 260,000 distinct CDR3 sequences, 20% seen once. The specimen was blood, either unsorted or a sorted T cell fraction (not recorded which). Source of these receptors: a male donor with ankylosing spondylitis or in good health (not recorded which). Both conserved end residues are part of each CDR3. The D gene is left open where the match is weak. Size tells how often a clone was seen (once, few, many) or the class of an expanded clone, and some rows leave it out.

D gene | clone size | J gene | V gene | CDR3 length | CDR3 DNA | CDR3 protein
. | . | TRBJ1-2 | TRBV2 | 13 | TGTGCCAGCAGATGGACGTCCAACTATGGCTACACCTTC | CASRWTSNYGYTF
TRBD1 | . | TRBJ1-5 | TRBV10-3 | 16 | TGTGCCATCAGCAGCAGTGACAGGGCGGGCAATCAGCCCCAGCATTTT | CAISSSDRAGNQPQHF
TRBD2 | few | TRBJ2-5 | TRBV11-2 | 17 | TGTGCCAGCAGCCGCGTGACTAGCGGGGGTTTCCAAGAGACCCAGTACTTC | CASSRVTSGGFQETQYF
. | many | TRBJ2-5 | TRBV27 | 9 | TGTGCCAGTCAAGAGACCCAGTACTTC | CASQETQYF
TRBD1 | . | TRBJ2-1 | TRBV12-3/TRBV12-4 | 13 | TGTGCCAGCAGACCACAGGGGTTTTATGAGCAGTTCTTC | CASRPQGFYEQFF
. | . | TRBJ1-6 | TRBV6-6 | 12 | TGTGCCAGCAGTCCTCCAGGGGTCACCCTCCACTTT | CASSPPGVTLHF
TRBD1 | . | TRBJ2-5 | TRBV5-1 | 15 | TGCGCCAGCAGCTTGGACGGGACAGGGCACGAGACCCAGTACTTC | CASSLDGTGHETQYF
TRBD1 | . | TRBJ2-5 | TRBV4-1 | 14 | TGCGCCAGCAGCCATACTGACAGGGGGGAGACCCAGTACTTC | CASSHTDRGETQYF
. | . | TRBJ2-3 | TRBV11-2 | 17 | TGTGCCAGCAGCACCCGACCCGGGACAAGAAGCACAGATACGCAGTATTTT | CASSTRPGTRSTDTQYF
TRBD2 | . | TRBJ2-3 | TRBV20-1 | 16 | TGCAGTGCTGGAATGTGGCTCGGGAGGGCCTTGGATACGCAGTATTTT | CSAGMWLGRALDTQYF
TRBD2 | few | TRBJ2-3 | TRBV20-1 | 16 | TGCAGTGCTAGTCGAGCATCGGGCGGGAGAACAGATACGCAGTATTTT | CSASRASGGRTDTQYF
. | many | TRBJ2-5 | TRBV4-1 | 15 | TGCGCCAGCAGCTACCTAAACCTAGATCAAGAGACCCAGTACTTC | CASSYLNLDQETQYF
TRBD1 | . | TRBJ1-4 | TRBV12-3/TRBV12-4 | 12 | TGTGCCAGCAGCTCAGGGGACAGGGGGCGTATTTTT | CASSSGDRGRIF
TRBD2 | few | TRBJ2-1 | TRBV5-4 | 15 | TGTGCCAGCAGCTTGGACGGGGGGGCAGGCAATGAGCAGTTCTTC | CASSLDGGAGNEQFF
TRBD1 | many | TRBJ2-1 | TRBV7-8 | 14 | TGTGCCAGCAGCCTCCGGGACAGGGGTAATGAGCAGTTCTTC | CASSLRDRGNEQFF
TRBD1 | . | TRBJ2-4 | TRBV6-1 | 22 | TGTGCCAGCGTCCCTCTGGTCTTGGCCGGGACAGGGATGAATTGGGCCAAAAACATTCAGTACTTC | CASVPLVLAGTGMNWAKNIQYF
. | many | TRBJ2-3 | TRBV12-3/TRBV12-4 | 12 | TGTGCCAGCAGTCCCCGGGCAGATACGCAGTATTTT | CASSPRADTQYF
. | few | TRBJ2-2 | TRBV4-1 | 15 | TGCGCCAGCAGCCAAGGACAGTTAAGGGTCGGGGAGCTGTTTTTT | CASSQGQLRVGELFF
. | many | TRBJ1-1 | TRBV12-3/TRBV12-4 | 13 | TGTGCCAGCAGGTCGCTGGGGAACACTGAAGCTTTCTTT | CASRSLGNTEAFF
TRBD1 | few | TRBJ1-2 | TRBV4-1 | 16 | TGCGCCAGCAGCCAAGATACCATTGGGACAGGGCATGGCTACACCTTC | CASSQDTIGTGHGYTF
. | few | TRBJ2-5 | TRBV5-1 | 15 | TGCGCCAGCAGCTCTCCAGGGTCCCGCCAAGAGACCCAGTACTTC | CASSSPGSRQETQYF
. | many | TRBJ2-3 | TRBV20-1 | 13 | TGCAGTGCTAGAGATAACTACGGAGATACGCAGTATTTT | CSARDNYGDTQYF
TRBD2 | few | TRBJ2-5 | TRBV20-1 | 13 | TGCAGTGCTAGGGCGGGGGGCGGAGAGACCCAGTACTTC | CSARAGGGETQYF
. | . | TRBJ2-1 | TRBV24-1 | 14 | TGTGCCACCAGTGAAGGGGTACGGTACAATGAGCAGTTCTTC | CATSEGVRYNEQFF
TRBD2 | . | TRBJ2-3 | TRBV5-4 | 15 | TGTGCCAGCAGCCGCAGCGGGGGGGTCACAGATACGCAGTATTTT | CASSRSGGVTDTQYF
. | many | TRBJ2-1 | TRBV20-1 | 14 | TGCAGTGCTAGCGGAGCGGCCGCGTCCGATGAGCAGTTCTTC | CSASGAAASDEQFF
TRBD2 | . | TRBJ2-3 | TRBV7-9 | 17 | TGTGCCAGCAGCTTAGGTCGACTAGCGGCTAGCACAGATACGCAGTATTTT | CASSLGRLAASTDTQYF
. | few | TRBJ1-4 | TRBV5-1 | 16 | TGCGCCAGCAGCCTAGATCAGGGCCGGTCCAATGAAAAACTGTTTTTT | CASSLDQGRSNEKLFF
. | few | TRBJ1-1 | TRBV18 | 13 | TGTGCCAGCTCAACCAACAGGAACACTGAAGCTTTCTTT | CASSTNRNTEAFF
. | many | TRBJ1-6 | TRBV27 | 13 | TGTGCCAGCAGTTTGCGTGGAGCAGCACCCCTCCACTTT | CASSLRGAAPLHF
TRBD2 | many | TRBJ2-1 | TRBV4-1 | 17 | TGCGCCAGCAGCCCCTTACCGGGACTAGGGGCCTACAATGAGCAGTTCTTC | CASSPLPGLGAYNEQFF
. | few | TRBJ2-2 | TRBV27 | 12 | TGTGCCAGCAGTTTCGTTCCCGGGGAGCTGTTTTTT | CASSFVPGELFF
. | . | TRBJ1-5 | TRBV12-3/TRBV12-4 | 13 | TGTGCCAGCAGTTCCGATATGGATCAGCCCCAGCATTTT | CASSSDMDQPQHF
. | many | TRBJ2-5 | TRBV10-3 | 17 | TGTGCCATCAGTGCCCTGATTAGCGGCCCCGTCCAAGAGACCCAGTACTTC | CAISALISGPVQETQYF
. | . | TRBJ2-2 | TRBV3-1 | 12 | TGTGCCAGCAGCCGGTCAACCGGGGAGCTGTTTTTT | CASSRSTGELFF
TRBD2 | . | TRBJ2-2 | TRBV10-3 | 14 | TGTGCCATCAGCGAACGGGAGGGCGGCGGGGAGCTGTTTTTT | CAISEREGGGELFF
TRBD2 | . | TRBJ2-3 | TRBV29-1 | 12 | TGCAGCGTTGTCGGGACTATAGATACGCAGTATTTT | CSVVGTIDTQYF